The rows below give T cell receptor beta chains drawn from one sample of a study of technical replicates of blood from several donors. The method was immunoSEQ multiplex PCR; TCRdb's version includes in-frame clones alone and lacks a portion of them. The sample contains under 90,000 clones, 90% to 95% of which appear only once. Sequencing was done on a sample of T cells isolated from PBMCs. These receptor sequences come from a human donor in good health. CDR3s include the opening cysteine and the closing phenylalanine or tryptophan. A D gene is named only where the DNA matches it firmly. A row's size may be missing; if present it is once, few, many or a size class.

J gene | D gene | clone size | V gene | CDR3 protein | CDR3 DNA
TRBJ1-2 | NA | NA | TRBV28 | CASSFGQGYVGYTF | TGTGCCAGCAGTTTCGGCCAGGGGTACGTTGGCTACACCTTC
TRBJ2-7 | NA | NA | TRBV29-1 | CSVGIHGGRIYEQYF | TGCAGCGTTGGGATCCATGGAGGACGGATATACGAGCAGTACTTC
TRBJ1-2 | NA | NA | TRBV10-1 | CASSEGARYGYTF | TGCGCCAGCAGTGAGGGGGCCCGCTATGGCTACACCTTC
TRBJ2-1 | NA | once | TRBV30 | CASRKRDEQFF | TGTGCTTCAAGGAAGAGGGATGAGCAGTTCTTC
TRBJ1-1 | NA | NA | TRBV19 | CASSPPGRPRAEAFF | TGTGCCAGTAGTCCACCAGGGCGGCCCAGGGCTGAAGCTTTCTTT
TRBJ2-3 | NA | NA | TRBV7-9 | CASSYAGTRQADTQYF | TGTGCCAGCAGCTACGCGGGGACCCGGCAGGCAGATACGCAGTATTTT
TRBJ1-2 | NA | NA | TRBV7-8 | CASSPQGYGYTF | TGTGCCAGCAGCCCCCAGGGGTATGGCTACACCTTC
TRBJ2-1 | NA | once | TRBV6-5 | CASSSAGTSSNEQFF | TGTGCCAGCAGTTCGGCCGGGACTTCCTCAAATGAGCAGTTCTTC
TRBJ2-1 | NA | NA | TRBV28 | CASSLSGQGFNEQFF | TGTGCCAGCAGTTTATCAGGGCAGGGTTTCAATGAGCAGTTCTTC
TRBJ2-7 | TRBD1 | NA | TRBV5-1 | CASSFQGAMEEQYF | TGCGCCAGCAGCTTTCAGGGGGCGATGGAGGAGCAGTACTTC
TRBJ2-7 | TRBD2 | NA | TRBV9 | CASSVELAGGKISYEQYF | TGTGCCAGCAGCGTGGAACTAGCGGGAGGAAAGATCTCCTACGAGCAGTACTTC
TRBJ1-2 | NA | NA | TRBV4-1 | CASRGVGYTF | TGCGCCAGCAGGGGAGTGGGCTACACCTTC
TRBJ1-1 | NA | NA | TRBV2 | CASSGETNTEAFF | TGTGCCAGCAGTGGGGAGACTAACACTGAAGCTTTCTTT
TRBJ2-2 | NA | NA | TRBV30 | CAWSSGAGELFF | TGTGCCTGGAGTTCGGGGGCCGGGGAGCTGTTTTTT
TRBJ1-1 | NA | NA | TRBV6-1 | CASRQDSYTEAFF | TGTGCCAGCAGGCAGGACAGCTACACTGAAGCTTTCTTT
TRBJ2-7 | TRBD1 | NA | TRBV29-1 | CSVEGQGAGQYF | TGCAGCGTTGAGGGACAGGGGGCCGGGCAGTACTTC
TRBJ1-2 | NA | NA | TRBV7-8 | CASSSSRGRVVEEGYTF | TGTGCCAGCAGCTCATCACGAGGGAGGGTGGTTGAGGAGGGCTACACCTTC
TRBJ2-1 | TRBD2 | NA | TRBV9 | CASSVRGDSYNEQFF | TGTGCCAGCAGCGTACGGGGGGACTCCTACAATGAGCAGTTCTTC
TRBJ2-7 | TRBD1 | NA | TRBV12-5 | CASGLYVTGAPSEQYF | TGTGCTAGTGGTTTGTATGTGACAGGGGCACCTAGCGAGCAGTACTTC
TRBJ2-5 | NA | NA | TRBV6-5 | CACGHQETQYF | TGTGCCTGCGGCCATCAAGAGACCCAGTACTTC
TRBJ1-5 | NA | NA | TRBV5-8 | CASSYRNQPQHF | TGTGCCAGCAGCTACAGGAATCAGCCCCAGCATTTT
TRBJ2-1 | NA | NA | TRBV5-1 | CASSLYSSYNEQFF | TGCGCCAGCAGCCTTTACAGCTCCTACAATGAGCAGTTCTTC
TRBJ1-1 | NA | NA | TRBV5-5 | CASSLGSPLMNTEAFF | TGTGCCAGCAGCTTGGGAAGCCCTTTAATGAACACTGAAGCTTTCTTT
TRBJ2-3 | NA | NA | TRBV5-1 | CASSLEGRRPDTQYF | TGCGCCAGCAGCTTGGAAGGTCGGAGGCCAGATACGCAGTATTTT
TRBJ2-2 | NA | NA | TRBV19 | CASSILGGDTGELFF | TGTGCCAGTAGTATTTTAGGCGGAGACACCGGGGAGCTGTTTTTT
TRBJ2-5 | TRBD2 | NA | TRBV5-1 | CASSPGLAGKETQYF | TGCGCCAGCAGCCCGGGACTAGCGGGGAAAGAGACCCAGTACTTC